This T cell receptor beta chain is from a study of beta chain features in type 1 diabetes. Expressed TCRB transcripts were sequenced because the entire RNA isolate underwent reverse transcription. Sequenced by immunoSEQ multiplex PCR; TCRdb stores in-frame clones only, minus some. The sample carries about 230,000 clones, roughly 9.6% recorded once. Looked up from germline, CDR1 is SGHNT and CDR2 is YYREEE (reference sequence). The V segment lost 0 bases and the J segment 9 bases; nucleotides outside the gene matches: 9. The CDR3 is made up of 15 amino acids. CD45RO/CCR7/CD25/CD127/CD95/CD27 separated CD4+ naive, central memory, regulatory and stem cell-like memory cells by sorting. The table lists this clone with a few counts.

Sequences were obtained from naive CD4+ T cells from blood. The chain couples TRBV5-4 to TRBJ1-3, with 7 positions matching TRBD1. This TCR was sampled from a woman younger than 35 in good health. CDR3 residues: CASSLGQGEFGTIYF. CDR3 nucleotide sequence: TGTGCCAGCAGCTTGGGACAGGGTGAATTTGGCACCATATATTTT.